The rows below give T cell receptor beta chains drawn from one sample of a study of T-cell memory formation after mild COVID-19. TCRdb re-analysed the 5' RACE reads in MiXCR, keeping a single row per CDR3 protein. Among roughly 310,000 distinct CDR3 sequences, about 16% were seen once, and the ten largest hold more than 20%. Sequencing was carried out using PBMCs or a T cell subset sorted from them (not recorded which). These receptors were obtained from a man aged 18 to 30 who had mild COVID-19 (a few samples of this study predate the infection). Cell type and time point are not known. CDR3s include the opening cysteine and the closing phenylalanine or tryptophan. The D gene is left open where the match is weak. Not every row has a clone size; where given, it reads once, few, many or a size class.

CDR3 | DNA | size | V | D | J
CASSHVVGYGYTF | TGTGCCAGCAGCCACGTGGTCGGGTATGGCTACACCTTC | - | TRBV3-1 | - | TRBJ1-2
CASSESPESLAGEQETQYF | TGTGCCAGCAGTGAATCCCCCGAATCTTTGGCAGGCGAACAAGAGACCCAGTACTTC | - | TRBV25-1 | - | TRBJ2-5
CASSYSNSGGDYNEQFF | TGTGCCAGCAGTTACTCGAATTCGGGGGGGGATTACAATGAGCAGTTCTTC | many | TRBV6-2/TRBV6-3 | TRBD2 | TRBJ2-1
CASSNRGLDTEAFF | TGTGCCAGTAGTAACAGGGGGCTGGACACTGAAGCTTTCTTT | - | TRBV28 | TRBD1 | TRBJ1-1
CASSEVSGINTIYF | TGTGCCAGCAGCGAAGTGTCGGGGATCAACACCATATATTTT | - | TRBV7-8 | - | TRBJ1-3
CASRTGETEAFF | TGCGCCAGCAGGACAGGGGAAACTGAAGCTTTCTTT | many | TRBV5-1 | TRBD1 | TRBJ1-1
CSVEGREGDTQYF | TGCAGCGTTGAGGGCCGGGAGGGAGATACGCAGTATTTT | few | TRBV29-1 | TRBD2 | TRBJ2-3
CATSDSGKGLAAGETQYF | TGTGCCACCAGTGATTCGGGAAAAGGACTGGCAGCGGGGGAGACCCAGTACTTC | many | TRBV24-1 | TRBD2 | TRBJ2-5
CASSLLGVAAEAFF | TGTGCCAGCAGTTTACTAGGGGTCGCAGCTGAAGCTTTCTTT | once | TRBV27 | - | TRBJ1-1
CASRSSGGLNEQFF | TGTGCCAGCAGGTCTAGCGGGGGGCTCAATGAGCAGTTCTTC | many | TRBV7-9 | TRBD2 | TRBJ2-1
CASSLVVGTGKGYTF | TGCGCCAGCAGCTTGGTTGTCGGGACGGGAAAGGGCTACACCTTC | few | TRBV5-1 | - | TRBJ1-2
CASRREVMVEKLFF | TGTGCCAGCAGGAGGGAGGTGATGGTTGAAAAACTGTTTTTT | few | TRBV2 | - | TRBJ1-4
CASSPDRGQGQYF | TGTGCCAGCAGTCCTGACAGGGGGCAGGGTCAGTACTTC | few | TRBV2 | TRBD1 | TRBJ2-4
CSARDPAGEGTEAFF | TGCAGTGCTAGAGATCCGGCGGGGGAGGGGACTGAAGCTTTCTTT | many | TRBV20-1 | - | TRBJ1-1
CASSLLGGGWGENTEAFF | TGTGCCAGCAGCCTGCTTGGGGGGGGCTGGGGTGAGAACACTGAAGCTTTCTTT | - | TRBV5-6 | - | TRBJ1-1
CATSDFRTGGSYNEQFF | TGTGCCACCAGTGATTTTAGAACAGGGGGCTCCTACAATGAGCAGTTCTTC | - | TRBV24-1 | TRBD1 | TRBJ2-1
CASSLTGGGQPQHF | TGCGCCAGCAGCTTGACAGGGGGTGGTCAGCCCCAGCATTTT | many | TRBV5-1 | TRBD1 | TRBJ1-5
CATSGMTGGYQPQHF | TGTGCCACCAGCGGAATGACAGGGGGGTATCAGCCCCAGCATTTT | few | TRBV15 | TRBD1 | TRBJ1-5
CASRSSGLSKLFF | TGTGCCAGCCGGTCTTCAGGCCTCTCCAAACTGTTTTTT | - | TRBV6-6 | - | TRBJ1-4
CSARGTGQGGQTQYF | TGCAGTGCTAGAGGGACGGGACAGGGAGGGCAGACCCAGTACTTC | few | TRBV20-1 | TRBD1 | TRBJ2-5
CATSPSGQAHLDTQYF | TGTGCCACCAGCCCCTCTGGACAGGCCCATTTGGATACGCAGTATTTT | - | TRBV24-1 | TRBD1 | TRBJ2-3
CAGSTGFRERNSPLHF | TGTGCCGGGTCGACAGGGTTTAGGGAGCGTAATTCACCCCTCCACTTT | few | TRBV28 | TRBD1 | TRBJ1-6
CASSFSGTGTREQFF | TGCGCCAGCAGCTTCAGCGGGACAGGGACTAGAGAGCAGTTCTTC | - | TRBV5-1 | - | TRBJ2-1
CSARDHRMDEQFF | TGCAGTGCTAGAGATCACCGGATGGACGAGCAGTTCTTC | - | TRBV20-1 | - | TRBJ2-1
CASSQSGGGNNSPLHF | TGTGCCAGCAGCCAAAGCGGCGGGGGGAATAATTCACCCCTCCACTTT | - | TRBV3-1 | - | TRBJ1-6
CSARRGWSGEQYF | TGCAGTGCTAGGAGGGGGTGGTCAGGCGAGCAGTACTTC | few | TRBV20-1 | - | TRBJ2-7
CASSEDTREQYF | TGTGCCAGCAGTGAAGACACCCGGGAGCAGTACTTC | few | TRBV25-1 | - | TRBJ2-7
CASSPGRINTGELFF | TGTGCCAGCAGCCCTGGCCGGATAAACACCGGGGAGCTGTTTTTT | - | TRBV7-3 | - | TRBJ2-2
CASSQLPGATQYF | TGCGCCAGCAGCCAGTTACCAGGGGCGACCCAGTACTTC | - | TRBV4-3 | - | TRBJ2-5
CASSFSGGNEQFF | TGTGCCAGCAGTTTCAGCGGGGGGAATGAGCAGTTCTTC | many | TRBV12-3/TRBV12-4 | TRBD2 | TRBJ2-1
CASSQDGVYQETQYF | TGCGCCAGCAGCCAAGATGGGGTTTACCAAGAGACCCAGTACTTC | few | TRBV4-3 | - | TRBJ2-5
CASTAQGATGELFF | TGCGCCAGCACCGCACAGGGCGCCACCGGGGAGCTGTTTTTT | - | TRBV5-1 | - | TRBJ2-2